The rows below give T cell receptor beta chains drawn from one sample of a study of T-cell reconstitution after alpha-beta-depleted transplantation in children. TCRdb re-called the PCR reads with MiXCR, one entry per CDR3 protein. This sample has about 250,000 distinct CDR3 sequences, with 20% to 30% found just once. The sample here was PBMCs, mostly from graft donor cells, taken 360 days after TCRalphabeta/CD19-depleted stem cell transplant. The receptor set was obtained from a female patient aged 2-9 years who had a stem cell transplant for congenital amegakaryocytic thrombocytopenia, so the T cells may come from the graft donor. Both conserved end residues are part of each CDR3. The order of the fields is clone size, CDR3 length, V gene, D gene, J gene, CDR3 DNA, CDR3 protein. The D gene is left open where the match is weak. Where a row states a size, it is once, few, many or the class of an expanded clone; other rows omit it.

clone_size: .
cdr3_length: 15
v_call: TRBV5-1
d_call: TRBD1
j_call: TRBJ2-7
cdr3_nt: TGCGCCAGCAGCCCGGGACAGGGGGTCGCCTACGAGCAGTACTTC
cdr3_aa: CASSPGQGVAYEQYF

clone_size: .
cdr3_length: 14
v_call: TRBV7-3
d_call: .
j_call: TRBJ2-1
cdr3_nt: TGTGCCAGCAGCTTAACGGGTCTAGCGAATGAGCAGTTCTTC
cdr3_aa: CASSLTGLANEQFF

clone_size: many
cdr3_length: 12
v_call: TRBV7-2
d_call: .
j_call: TRBJ2-3
cdr3_nt: TGTGCCAGCAGTCGATCGACAGATACGCAGTATTTT
cdr3_aa: CASSRSTDTQYF

clone_size: .
cdr3_length: 18
v_call: TRBV5-1
d_call: TRBD1
j_call: TRBJ2-6
cdr3_nt: TGCGCCAGCAGCGGGACCGGGACAGGGGTTTCTGGGGCCAACGTCCTGACTTTC
cdr3_aa: CASSGTGTGVSGANVLTF

clone_size: few
cdr3_length: 12
v_call: TRBV20-1
d_call: TRBD2
j_call: TRBJ2-5
cdr3_nt: TGCAGTGCCCGGGAGGGCCAAGAGACCCAGTACTTC
cdr3_aa: CSAREGQETQYF

clone_size: many
cdr3_length: 15
v_call: TRBV9
d_call: TRBD1
j_call: TRBJ2-1
cdr3_nt: TGTGCCAGCAGCGTAGTGGGACAGCTCTACAATGAGCAGTTCTTC
cdr3_aa: CASSVVGQLYNEQFF

clone_size: few
cdr3_length: 16
v_call: TRBV18
d_call: .
j_call: TRBJ1-3
cdr3_nt: TGTGCCAGCTCGGCCGGGACAACCGAAACTGGAAACACCATATATTTT
cdr3_aa: CASSAGTTETGNTIYF

clone_size: .
cdr3_length: 15
v_call: TRBV7-8
d_call: .
j_call: TRBJ1-6
cdr3_nt: TGTGCCAGCAGCGCATACAGGGTGAAAAGTTCACCCCTCCACTTT
cdr3_aa: CASSAYRVKSSPLHF

clone_size: .
cdr3_length: 16
v_call: TRBV6-2/TRBV6-3
d_call: TRBD1
j_call: TRBJ2-1
cdr3_nt: TGTGCCAGCAGTTACTCCCGACAGGGAGTCTCCAATGAGCAGTTCTTC
cdr3_aa: CASSYSRQGVSNEQFF

clone_size: few
cdr3_length: 14
v_call: TRBV27
d_call: .
j_call: TRBJ1-1
cdr3_nt: TGTGCCAGCGCCCAGGGGCGGATGAACACTGAAGCTTTCTTT
cdr3_aa: CASAQGRMNTEAFF

clone_size: few
cdr3_length: 14
v_call: TRBV20-1
d_call: .
j_call: TRBJ2-7
cdr3_nt: TGCAGTGCTAGATCCGACGGGGGCCTCTACGAGCAGTACTTC
cdr3_aa: CSARSDGGLYEQYF

clone_size: many
cdr3_length: 14
v_call: TRBV6-4
d_call: TRBD2
j_call: TRBJ2-1
cdr3_nt: TGTGCCAGCAAGCGGGGGGGCATCTACAATGAGCAGTTCTTC
cdr3_aa: CASKRGGIYNEQFF

clone_size: few
cdr3_length: 12
v_call: TRBV20-1
d_call: .
j_call: TRBJ2-1
cdr3_nt: TGCAGTGCTAGGGTATTGAGGGATGAGCAGTTCTTC
cdr3_aa: CSARVLRDEQFF

clone_size: few
cdr3_length: 12
v_call: TRBV13
d_call: .
j_call: TRBJ2-1
cdr3_nt: TGTGCCAGCAGCTTAAAAGAAAATGAGCAGTTCTTC
cdr3_aa: CASSLKENEQFF

clone_size: .
cdr3_length: 15
v_call: TRBV4-1
d_call: TRBD1
j_call: TRBJ1-2
cdr3_nt: TGCGCCAGCAGCCAAGATCTGGACAGGGACTATGGCTACACCTTC
cdr3_aa: CASSQDLDRDYGYTF

clone_size: .
cdr3_length: 16
v_call: TRBV5-4
d_call: .
j_call: TRBJ2-5
cdr3_nt: TGTGCCAGCAGCCAGGGAGGTGAAGGGGTCGTAAAGACCCAGTACTTC
cdr3_aa: CASSQGGEGVVKTQYF

clone_size: few
cdr3_length: 17
v_call: TRBV20-1
d_call: TRBD2
j_call: TRBJ2-7
cdr3_nt: TGCAGTGCTAGAGATTGGGGGACTAGCGGGGGGAAATACGAGCAGTACTTC
cdr3_aa: CSARDWGTSGGKYEQYF

clone_size: .
cdr3_length: 15
v_call: TRBV7-9
d_call: TRBD1
j_call: TRBJ1-6
cdr3_nt: TGTGCCAGCAGACACCGGGACAGGGCAAATTCACCCCTCCACTTT
cdr3_aa: CASRHRDRANSPLHF

clone_size: .
cdr3_length: 12
v_call: TRBV6-5
d_call: .
j_call: TRBJ2-1
cdr3_nt: TGTGCCAGCAGTAACGTAGGGAATGAGCAGTTCTTC
cdr3_aa: CASSNVGNEQFF

clone_size: .
cdr3_length: 16
v_call: TRBV7-8
d_call: .
j_call: TRBJ2-1
cdr3_nt: TGTGCCAGCAGCTTAGGCGGGTCCGTCTCCTACAATGAGCAGTTCTTC
cdr3_aa: CASSLGGSVSYNEQFF

clone_size: many
cdr3_length: 13
v_call: TRBV12-3/TRBV12-4
d_call: .
j_call: TRBJ2-3
cdr3_nt: TGTGCCAGCAGTTCCCTCTACGCGGATACGCAGTATTTT
cdr3_aa: CASSSLYADTQYF

clone_size: .
cdr3_length: 15
v_call: TRBV12-3/TRBV12-4
d_call: TRBD2
j_call: TRBJ2-1
cdr3_nt: TGTGCCAGCAGTTTTAGGTGGGGGGGGTACAATGAGCAGTTCTTC
cdr3_aa: CASSFRWGGYNEQFF

clone_size: .
cdr3_length: 17
v_call: TRBV6-5
d_call: .
j_call: TRBJ2-2
cdr3_nt: TGTGCCAGCAGTTACTCTGGGGGGCCTATCGACACCGGGGAGCTGTTTTTT
cdr3_aa: CASSYSGGPIDTGELFF

clone_size: .
cdr3_length: 16
v_call: TRBV6-1
d_call: .
j_call: TRBJ1-2
cdr3_nt: TGTGCCAGCAGTCTTACTGGGGGCCAAGCTAACTATGGCTACACCTTC
cdr3_aa: CASSLTGGQANYGYTF

clone_size: .
cdr3_length: 14
v_call: TRBV7-9
d_call: .
j_call: TRBJ2-1
cdr3_nt: TGTGCCAGCAGCTTAAGACTCACCTCCAATGAGCAGTTCTTC
cdr3_aa: CASSLRLTSNEQFF

clone_size: .
cdr3_length: 14
v_call: TRBV7-9
d_call: .
j_call: TRBJ2-7
cdr3_nt: TGTGCCAGCAGCCCCGTGGGCAGGGTTGGCGAGCAGTACTTC
cdr3_aa: CASSPVGRVGEQYF

clone_size: few
cdr3_length: 15
v_call: TRBV5-1
d_call: .
j_call: TRBJ1-3
cdr3_nt: TGCGCCAGCAGCTCTGAACCCACCTCTGGAAACACCATATATTTT
cdr3_aa: CASSSEPTSGNTIYF

clone_size: few
cdr3_length: 13
v_call: TRBV7-6
d_call: .
j_call: TRBJ2-2
cdr3_nt: TGTGCCAGCAGAGGACTCTCCACCGGGGAGCTGTTTTTT
cdr3_aa: CASRGLSTGELFF

clone_size: many
cdr3_length: 16
v_call: TRBV5-1
d_call: TRBD1
j_call: TRBJ2-2
cdr3_nt: TGCGCCAGCAGTCCTCCGGGACAGGGGTTTAACGGGGAGCTGTTTTTT
cdr3_aa: CASSPPGQGFNGELFF

clone_size: few
cdr3_length: 16
v_call: TRBV7-6
d_call: TRBD1
j_call: TRBJ2-7
cdr3_nt: TGTGCCAGCAGCTTAAAGGGGGCGGCGTACTCCTACGAGCAGTACTTC
cdr3_aa: CASSLKGAAYSYEQYF

clone_size: many
cdr3_length: 16
v_call: TRBV12-3/TRBV12-4
d_call: TRBD2
j_call: TRBJ2-1
cdr3_nt: TGTGCCAGCAGTTTACCCCCGGGCGGGAGGGCCAATGAGCAGTTCTTC
cdr3_aa: CASSLPPGGRANEQFF

clone_size: .
cdr3_length: 18
v_call: TRBV4-1
d_call: .
j_call: TRBJ2-1
cdr3_nt: TGCGCCAGCAGCCAAGATACCATGTGGGTGAGCTCCTACAATGAGCAGTTCTTC
cdr3_aa: CASSQDTMWVSSYNEQFF

clone_size: few
cdr3_length: 16
v_call: TRBV5-1
d_call: .
j_call: TRBJ2-2
cdr3_nt: TGCGCCAGCAGCCCTCGGTTGGGAGCGAACACCGGGGAGCTGTTTTTT
cdr3_aa: CASSPRLGANTGELFF

clone_size: .
cdr3_length: 15
v_call: TRBV19
d_call: .
j_call: TRBJ2-7
cdr3_nt: TGTGCCAGTAGTATTGGACCGCGAAGCTCCTACGAGCAGTACTTC
cdr3_aa: CASSIGPRSSYEQYF

clone_size: .
cdr3_length: 16
v_call: TRBV12-3/TRBV12-4
d_call: .
j_call: TRBJ2-1
cdr3_nt: TGTGCCAGCAGTCCCCTGATTTCGGCTACCTACAATGAGCAGTTCTTC
cdr3_aa: CASSPLISATYNEQFF

clone_size: .
cdr3_length: 14
v_call: TRBV11-2
d_call: TRBD2
j_call: TRBJ2-5
cdr3_nt: TGTGCCAGCAGCTTAGCGGGGAGGGGCGAGACCCAGTACTTC
cdr3_aa: CASSLAGRGETQYF

clone_size: few
cdr3_length: 15
v_call: TRBV3-1
d_call: .
j_call: TRBJ2-3
cdr3_nt: TGTGCCAGCAGCCTAGGGTGGGGGGCCACAGATACGCAGTATTTT
cdr3_aa: CASSLGWGATDTQYF

clone_size: .
cdr3_length: 16
v_call: TRBV12-3/TRBV12-4
d_call: TRBD2
j_call: TRBJ2-1
cdr3_nt: TGTGCCAGCAGTTCACATCTAGCGGGGGGTTACAATGAGCAGTTCTTC
cdr3_aa: CASSSHLAGGYNEQFF

clone_size: .
cdr3_length: 18
v_call: TRBV11-1
d_call: TRBD2
j_call: TRBJ2-1
cdr3_nt: TGTGCCAGCAGCTCTACTATGCGGGGACTACTCGGGCACAATGAGCAGTTCTTC
cdr3_aa: CASSSTMRGLLGHNEQFF

clone_size: .
cdr3_length: 13
v_call: TRBV20-1
d_call: TRBD1
j_call: TRBJ1-1
cdr3_nt: TGCAGTGTGATTGACAGGGGGAACACTGAAGCTTTCTTT
cdr3_aa: CSVIDRGNTEAFF

clone_size: .
cdr3_length: 14
v_call: TRBV5-1
d_call: .
j_call: TRBJ2-7
cdr3_nt: TGCGCCAGCAGCTTGACAGGGGCGGCGGGAGAGCAGTACTTC
cdr3_aa: CASSLTGAAGEQYF

clone_size: .
cdr3_length: 15
v_call: TRBV7-8
d_call: TRBD1
j_call: TRBJ2-7
cdr3_nt: TGTGCCAGCAGCTTAGTTGGGGACAGACCGTACGAGCAGTACTTC
cdr3_aa: CASSLVGDRPYEQYF

clone_size: .
cdr3_length: 14
v_call: TRBV7-3
d_call: .
j_call: TRBJ2-1
cdr3_nt: TGTGCCAGCAGCCCCGGCTCGATATACAATGAGCAGTTCTTC
cdr3_aa: CASSPGSIYNEQFF

clone_size: once
cdr3_length: 12
v_call: TRBV6-6
d_call: .
j_call: TRBJ2-7
cdr3_nt: TGTGCCAGCAGTTTTCTGTTGAACGAGCAGTACTTC
cdr3_aa: CASSFLLNEQYF

clone_size: few
cdr3_length: 14
v_call: TRBV29-1
d_call: .
j_call: TRBJ2-1
cdr3_nt: TGCAGCGTTGAAGAGCAGAACTACCAGAGGCAGCAGTTCTTC
cdr3_aa: CSVEEQNYQRQQFF

clone_size: .
cdr3_length: 14
v_call: TRBV20-1
d_call: TRBD2
j_call: TRBJ2-1
cdr3_nt: TGCAGTGCTGAAGTCGGGACTAGCGGCAATGAGCAGTTCTTC
cdr3_aa: CSAEVGTSGNEQFF

clone_size: .
cdr3_length: 16
v_call: TRBV5-1
d_call: .
j_call: TRBJ2-4
cdr3_nt: TGCGCCAGCAGCCATTCGACTGCCCCAGCCAAAAACATTCAGTACTTC
cdr3_aa: CASSHSTAPAKNIQYF

clone_size: few
cdr3_length: 19
v_call: TRBV10-3
d_call: TRBD1
j_call: TRBJ2-1
cdr3_nt: TGTGCCATCAGTGAGTCCTTCAATTTCCGGGACAGGGCTCTCCATGAGCAGTTCTTC
cdr3_aa: CAISESFNFRDRALHEQFF

clone_size: .
cdr3_length: 13
v_call: TRBV18
d_call: .
j_call: TRBJ2-5
cdr3_nt: TGTGCCAGCTCGCCTATAGGTCGAGAGACCCAGTACTTC
cdr3_aa: CASSPIGRETQYF

clone_size: .
cdr3_length: 16
v_call: TRBV3-1
d_call: .
j_call: TRBJ2-3
cdr3_nt: TGTGCCAGCAGCCAAGGTGGGCCCTTGGGGGCAGATACGCAGTATTTT
cdr3_aa: CASSQGGPLGADTQYF

clone_size: .
cdr3_length: 15
v_call: TRBV4-1
d_call: .
j_call: TRBJ1-1
cdr3_nt: TGCGCCAGCAGCCAGACCAGGGTCGGGCCGGCAAAAGCTTTCTTT
cdr3_aa: CASSQTRVGPAKAFF

clone_size: .
cdr3_length: 15
v_call: TRBV3-1
d_call: TRBD2
j_call: TRBJ2-3
cdr3_nt: TGTGCCAGCAGCCAAGCGGGGGGGGCCGGAGATACGCAGTATTTT
cdr3_aa: CASSQAGGAGDTQYF

clone_size: .
cdr3_length: 18
v_call: TRBV24-1
d_call: TRBD1
j_call: TRBJ2-3
cdr3_nt: TGTGCCACCAGTGATCCTGGACCGGGACAGGGGGCAGCAGATACGCAGTATTTT
cdr3_aa: CATSDPGPGQGAADTQYF

clone_size: .
cdr3_length: 14
v_call: TRBV6-2/TRBV6-3
d_call: .
j_call: TRBJ1-5
cdr3_nt: TGTGCCAGCAGAGATTTGGACCCAAATCAGCCCCAGCATTTT
cdr3_aa: CASRDLDPNQPQHF